Following are 15 T cell receptor beta chains from one sample sequenced in a study of blood T cell repertoires in COVID-19. Sequencing was performed with immunoSEQ multiplex PCR; in TCRdb, only in-frame clones are kept and a portion is missing. The repertoire holds over 150,000 clones, with over 80% as singletons. Sequencing used peripheral blood. These receptors originate from a woman over 75 with active or convalescent COVID-19.

The rearrangement links TRBV9 to TRBJ1-6, with D maybe TRBD1 (5 bases). V gave up 3 bases and J gave up 6 bases, with 16 bases separating them. CDR3 length equals 16 residues. The germline V gene encodes CDR1 SGDLS and CDR2 YYNGEE. CDR3 nucleotide sequence: TGTGCCAGCAGCGGGAAAAACGGGGGAACTAATTCACCCCTCCACTTT. Translated: CASSGKNGGTNSPLHF.

V gene TRBV5-1 combines with J gene TRBJ2-5, with 9 bases lining up with TRBD2. Germline V gene lookup returns CDR1 SGHRS and CDR2 YFSETQ. J was trimmed by 7 bases and V by 0 bases; bases with no gene match: 7. The CDR3 is 15 residues long. CDR3 DNA sequence: TGCGCCAGCAGCTTGGGTGCGGGGGGGGCCGGGACCCAGTACTTC. Translated: CASSLGAGGAGTQYF.

The chain carries TRBV6-5 and TRBJ1-2; D is undetermined. Germline V gives CDR1 MNHEY, CDR2 SVGAGI. Trimming shortened V by 2 bases and J by 4 bases, and 17 bases separated the two germline ends. The CDR3 totals 16 residues. The CDR3 sequence is CASSYGIGVSSYGYTF. In DNA form, the CDR3 reads TGTGCCAGCAGTTACGGAATCGGGGTTTCTTCCTATGGCTACACCTTC.

A remark on this clone: A read error may account for a junction end that differs from germline. The chain recombines TRBV5-1 with TRBJ1-1; perhaps TRBD1 as D (5 bases). CDR3 length equals 14 residues. Germline loops: CDR1 SGHRS, CDR2 YFSETQ. CDR3 sequence reads: CASSLAGVKTEAFF. The CDR3 nucleotides read TGCGCCAGCAGCTTAGCGGGGGTGAAGACTGAAGCTTTCTTT.

The chain couples TRBV7-8 to TRBJ1-5, with 9 positions matching TRBD1. The CDR3 contains 17 residues. The junction had 8 bases not matched to a gene; V was cut back by 4 bases and J by 1 base. The germline V gene has CDR1 SGHVS and CDR2 FQNEAQ. The CDR3 DNA follows: TGTGCCAGCAGCTCTCAGGGACAGGGAAGAAGCAATCAGCCCCAGCATTTT. The encoded protein is CASSSQGQGRSNQPQHF.

V is TRBV6-5 and J is TRBJ2-7, with D possibly TRBD1 on 5 matching bases. CDR3 length: 13 amino acids. Per the germline V gene, CDR1 is MNHEY and CDR2 is SVGAGI. Trimming stripped 6 bases from V and 0 bases from J, with 9 bases between. The CDR3 reads CASRGVNSYEQYF. CDR3 sequence (DNA): TGTGCCAGCAGAGGGGTGAACTCCTACGAGCAGTACTTC.

The rearrangement uses TRBV6-2 or TRBV6-3 and TRBJ2-5; D possibly corresponds to TRBD1 (5 bases). Germline V gene data show CDR1 as MNHEY and CDR2 as SVGEGT. V lost 6 bases to trimming and J lost 5 bases, with 10 bases between them. There are 12 residues in the CDR3. CDR3 amino acids: CASSAGWETQYF. The CDR3 DNA is TGTGCCAGCAGCGCAGGGTGGGAGACCCAGTACTTC.

The genes are TRBV4-1 and TRBJ2-5; D ambiguous. The CDR3 runs 13 residues. Germline V gene data show CDR1 as MGHRA and CDR2 as YSYEKL. The V gene lost 4 bases and the J gene lost 5 bases, with 11 bases spanning the gap. In DNA, the CDR3 is TGCGCCAGCAGCCGTTTGCAGAGGGAGACCCAGTACTTC. Translated: CASSRLQRETQYF.

The chain has TRBV7-9 and TRBJ2-7, with 7 bases matching TRBD1. V lost 3 bases, J lost 5 bases, and 7 bases stayed unmatched. The CDR3 consists of 14 residues. Looked up from germline, CDR1 is SEHNR and CDR2 is FQNEAQ (reference sequence). The CDR3, as DNA: TGTGCCAGCAGCTTTAGACAGGGAGTGAACGAGCAGTACTTC. This codes for CASSFRQGVNEQYF.

The chain carries TRBV6-6 and TRBJ1-6; D is unclear. V lost 5 bases to trimming and J lost 0 bases, with 11 bases between them. CDR3 size: 16 residues. CDR1 and CDR2 (germline): MNHNY, SVGAGI (reference sequence). DNA of the CDR3: TGTGCCAGCAGTCGACCCCGGAGCTCCTATAATTCACCCCTCCACTTT. Its protein is CASSRPRSSYNSPLHF.

The chain joins TRBV6-5 to TRBJ1-2, with D possibly TRBD1 on 5 matching bases. This CDR3 spans 15 amino acids. From germline, CDR1 is MNHEY and CDR2 SVGAGI. Trimming left V 5 bases short and J 4 bases short, with 17 bases between. The chain's CDR3 is CASSLNWDGGYGYTF. CDR3 coding DNA: TGTGCCAGCAGTCTCAATTGGGACGGGGGCTATGGCTACACCTTC.

This rearrangement joins TRBV5-6 to TRBJ2-7; no clear D gene. The germline V gene has CDR1 SGHDT and CDR2 YYEEEE. V gave up 0 bases and J gave up 7 bases, with 5 bases separating them. The CDR3 extends over 11 amino acids. CDR3 amino acids: CASSLAVEQYF. The CDR3 DNA sequence: TGTGCCAGCAGCTTGGCCGTTGAGCAGTACTTC.

This clone was detected only a few times. This chain connects TRBV6-5 to TRBJ2-1; 7 bases agree with TRBD1. The CDR3 is 15 residues long. Germline V gene data show CDR1 as MNHEY and CDR2 as SVGAGI. The V gene end was trimmed by 5 bases and the J gene end by 5 bases; junction bases not matched to a gene: 9. As DNA, the CDR3 is TGTGCCAGCAGTCCTCCGACAGGGCAGAACAATGAGCAGTTCTTC. Its translation: CASSPPTGQNNEQFF.

V gene TRBV5-8 combines with J gene TRBJ1-6; D not certain. The germline V gene encodes CDR1 SGHTS and CDR2 YDEGEE. CDR3 length: 13 residues. V shed 4 bases and J shed 10 bases, with 12 bases lying between them. The CDR3 reads CASSPREKSPLHF. The CDR3 region has the DNA TGTGCCAGCAGCCCCCGAGAGAAGTCACCCCTCCACTTT.

The rearrangement links TRBV7-2 to TRBJ1-2, with TRBD1 matching 9 bases. Germline CDR1 reads SGHTA; CDR2 reads FQGNSA. The CDR3 covers 13 residues. V dropped 5 bases and J dropped 4; count of bases not matched to a gene: 2. This chain's CDR3 is CASSADRGYGYTF. The CDR3 DNA sequence: TGTGCCAGCAGCGCGGACAGGGGCTATGGCTACACCTTC.